This TCR beta chain was identified during a study of control samples from healthy donors and cancer patients. The assay was immunoSEQ multiplex PCR, and TCRdb's table has in-frame clones only and misses some. The sample has around 100,000 clones, about 90% seen once; the top ten hold around 14%. This TCR was recovered from a man younger than 40 in good health. The sample consisted of blood.

CDR3: CASSLGQGSYEQYF. CDR3 coding DNA: TGTGCCAGCAGCTTGGGACAGGGATCCTACGAGCAGTACTTC. This rearrangement joins TRBV5-4 to TRBJ2-7, with 7 bases that match TRBD1. V was pared by 0 bases and J by 1 base, with 1 base of the junction left unmatched. Germline assignment: CDR1 SGHNT and CDR2 YYREEE (reference sequence). There are 14 residues in the CDR3.